This entry features one TCR beta chain sequence. These data come from a study of T cell responses to AZD1222 COVID-19 vaccine. Germline V gene sequence: CDR1 ENHRY, CDR2 SYGVKD. V lost 8 bases and J 8 bases, leaving 18 bases between the germline ends. The length of the CDR3 is 13 residues. Sequenced by immunoSEQ multiplex PCR; TCRdb stores in-frame clones only, minus some. This table holds more than 150,000 clones, about 89% found once. The TCR comes from an adult who received the AZD1222 COVID-19 vaccine. V is TRBV10-3 and J is TRBJ1-2; tentatively, D is TRBD1 (5 bases). The sample consisted of peripheral blood, taken 28 days after the second AZD1222 dose. In DNA, the CDR3 is TGTGCCATCTCTCGACAGTCGCATGGGGGCTACACCTTC. Residues: CAISRQSHGGYTF.